This TCR beta chain was found in a study of persistence of HIV-infected CD4 T cells. Study background: Isolated cells were CMV- and HIV-1 Gag-responding CD4+ T cells. Regarding the study as a whole: Antigen-responding cells were enriched for degenerate expanded CDR3beta sequences. TCR analyses could not target the rare provirus-carrying CMV-responding cells.

This was the immunoSEQ version 4 assay in survey mode. Sequenced by immunoSEQ multiplex PCR; TCRdb stores in-frame clones only, minus some. The repertoire holds just under 65,000 clones, with 70% to 75% as singletons. An overlapping HIV-1 Gag peptide pool stimulated these cells at 0.95 to 1 ug/peptide/mL. CD40L-negative CD69-negative CD45RO-high memory CD4+ T cells were sorted as populations depleted of antigen-responding cells. Plasma HIV-1 RNA stayed below 50 copies/mL for at least 4 years. Germline values: CDR1 SQVTM, CDR2 ANQGSEA. The CDR3 extends over 13 amino acids. Trimming took 6 bases from V and 6 from J; bases not matched to a gene: 7. This clone has a handful of counts. The antigen is unknown.

The sequencing here drew on CD4+ T cells sorted from PBMCs after roughly 19-hour stimulation, taken from a patient who received antiretroviral therapy. The rearrangement joins TRBV29-1 to TRBJ2-7, with 11 bases that match TRBD1. This TCR was sampled from an adult man with HIV who was CMV-seropositive. DNA of the CDR3: TGCAGCGTCCCTGGACAGGGGGCGAGCGAGCAGTACTTC. This encodes CSVPGQGASEQYF.